These 19 T cell receptor beta chains came from one sample sequenced in a study of glioma-infiltrating T cells. TCR alpha and beta CDR3 regions were amplified from RNA using iRepertoire nested multiplex PCR. TCRdb analysed the multiplex PCR reads with MiXCR anew, one entry per CDR3 protein. The sample holds 9,500 to 15,000 distinct CDR3 sequences, less than 30% seen once. The sequenced sample consisted of glioma tissue, nonneoplastic brain tissue, or PBMCs (not recorded which). The receptors originated from a human donor with low-grade glioma or glioblastoma, undergoing nonglioma brain surgery, or in good health (not recorded which).

The chain employs TRBV27 and TRBJ2-5; 13 bases are a match to TRBD2. The CDR3 spans 15 residues. The V segment lost 11 bases and the J segment 5 bases; nucleotides outside the gene matches: 11. Germline CDR1 MNHEY, CDR2 SMNVEV (reference sequence). The CDR3 here is CAGIRTSGRRETQYF. The CDR3, as DNA: TGTGCCGGCATAAGGACTAGCGGGAGACGTGAGACCCAGTACTTC.

As concerns this clonotype: This could be a read error, since a much larger clone is one nucleotide away. The chain couples TRBV6-4 to TRBJ2-3; D may be TRBD2 (5 bases). Germline V CDR1 and CDR2: MRHNA, SNTAGT. The CDR3 covers 14 residues. DNA for the CDR3: TGTGCCAGAAGTGAGGGCCGCGATTCAGATACGCAGTATTTT. It encodes CARSEGRDSDTQYF.

This clonotype was counted many times. This rearrangement joins TRBV28 to TRBJ2-5, with D perhaps TRBD1 (6 bases). Germline V gene sequence: CDR1 MDHEN, CDR2 SYDVKM. CDR3 size: 14 residues. V was cut by 3 bases and J by 1 base, with 9 bases left in between. CDR3 nucleotides: TGTGCCAGCAGTTTCAGAGGGGGCCAAGAGACCCAGTACTTC. This codes for CASSFRGGQETQYF.

Comments on this clonotype: Given the absence of the conserved phenylalanine or tryptophan at the CDR3 end, a read error is likely. This chain joins TRBV24-1 and TRBJ2-5, with 10 bases aligning to TRBD1. The V gene end was trimmed by 6 bases and the J gene end by 7 bases; junction bases not matched to a gene: 10. The CDR3 is made up of 15 amino acids. CDR1 is KGHDR and CDR2 is SFDVKD in the germline V gene. The CDR3 sequence is CATSPRTGGLGTQYL. CDR3 bases: TGTGCCACCAGTCCCAGGACAGGGGGTCTAGGGACCCAGTACCTC.

V gene TRBV12-3 or TRBV12-4 combines with J gene TRBJ2-5, with D unclear. With 6 bases removed from V and 7 bases from J, the gap between germline ends came to 12 bases. The CDR3 covers 12 residues. CDR3 sequence: CASSSMAGTQYF. DNA of the CDR3: TGTGCCAGCAGCTCCATGGCCGGGACCCAGTACTTC.

This clonotype was detected ten times or more. The chain has TRBV7-3 and TRBJ1-1; D uncertain. There are 13 residues in the CDR3. The V end was cut by 8 bases, the J end by 7 bases, with 17 bases between. Germline CDR1 and CDR2: SGHTA and FQGTGA. CDR3 sequence reads: CASATGPTGEAFF. The CDR3 region has the DNA TGTGCCAGCGCGACCGGGCCGACCGGTGAAGCTTTCTTT.

At least ten counts were recorded for this clonotype. The chain carries TRBV28 and TRBJ1-1; D remains ambiguous. The ends were cut back, 6 bases at V and 1 base at J, with 6 bases in the middle. The CDR3 runs 12 residues. Germline CDR1 is MDHEN and CDR2 is SYDVKM. In nucleotides, the CDR3 is TGTGCCAGCAGCTTACAGAACACTGAAGCTTTCTTT. Protein: CASSLQNTEAFF.

V is TRBV3-1 and J is TRBJ2-5; a weak D match, TRBD1 (6 bases). This CDR3 contains 14 residues. Germline values: CDR1 LGHDT, CDR2 YNNKEL (reference sequence). V dropped 0 bases and J dropped 5 bases, with 10 bases sitting between them. CDR3 protein: CASSQDNQGETQYF. In DNA, the CDR3 is TGTGCCAGCAGCCAAGATAACCAGGGGGAGACCCAGTACTTC.

For this clonotype: A clone one base away is much larger, so this may be a read error. CDR3 nucleotide sequence: TGTGCCAGCAGTTCGGGGGGGGCCATATATTTT. Amino acid sequence: CASSSGGAIYF. The V gene is TRBV27, the J gene TRBJ1-3, with a weak D call TRBD1 (5 bases). Germline values: CDR1 MNHEY, CDR2 SMNVEV (reference sequence). The length of the CDR3 is 11 residues. V was cut by 4 bases and J by 11 bases, with 9 bases left in between.

This clonotype is large by share. The V and J genes are TRBV6-1 and TRBJ2-7, with TRBD1 matching over 7 bases. Germline values: CDR1 MNHNS, CDR2 SASEGT. The CDR3 totals 14 residues. V gave up 5 bases and J gave up 9 bases; unmatched junction bases: 13. The CDR3 DNA follows: TGTGCCAGCAGTACATCTTACAGGGGAGCGGTGCAGTACTTC. Translated, it gives CASSTSYRGAVQYF.

This clonotype has a count of ten or more. The CDR3 loop reads CASSPLGGVNTEAFF. The CDR3 nucleotides read TGTGCCAGCAGTCCCCTAGGAGGGGTTAACACTGAAGCTTTCTTT. The chain joins TRBV28 to TRBJ1-1, with a possible D match to TRBD1 (5 bases). CDR1 MDHEN and CDR2 SYDVKM come from the germline V gene. This CDR3 has 15 residues. The V and J ends lost 5 bases and 2 bases respectively, with 15 bases between them.

This clonotype came up many times. The chain recombines TRBV20-1 with TRBJ1-2, with 10 bases lining up with TRBD1. The CDR3 runs 15 residues. Germline V gene sequence: CDR1 DFQATT, CDR2 SNEGSKA (reference sequence). V shed 0 bases and J 4 bases; nucleotides not matched to a gene: 5. DNA of the CDR3: TGCAGTGCTAGAGACGGGAGACAGGGGGCCTATGGCTACACCTTC. It codes for CSARDGRQGAYGYTF.

The sample holds many counts of this clonotype. The chain employs TRBV7-3 and TRBJ2-1; the D gene is possibly TRBD1 (6 bases). The CDR3 is 14 residues long. Looked up from germline, CDR1 is SGHTA and CDR2 is FQGTGA. Trimming pared 3 bases from V and 7 bases from J, leaving 13 bases between. CDR3 bases: TGTGCCAGCAGCTTGAATCCAGGGGTAAATGAGCAGTTCTTC. It yields the protein CASSLNPGVNEQFF.

This clonotype has a count of ten or more. The chain has TRBV20-1 and TRBJ1-1; D might be TRBD1 (6 bases). The V end lost 5 bases, the J end lost 6 bases, and 19 bases lay between the germline ends. CDR3 length equals 14 residues. Germline V gives CDR1 DFQATT, CDR2 SNEGSKA (reference sequence). The CDR3 sequence: CSAGQNRDRAEAFF. The CDR3 nucleotides read TGCAGTGCTGGGCAAAACAGGGACCGGGCTGAAGCTTTCTTT.

This chain connects TRBV3-1 to TRBJ2-1; 12 bases line up with TRBD2. CDR1 and CDR2 (germline): LGHDT, YNNKEL (reference sequence). With V trimmed by 4 bases and J by 6 bases, 7 bases remained unmatched. This CDR3 contains 16 residues. CDR3 amino acids: CASSPTSGRLCNEQFF. The CDR3 DNA reads as TGTGCCAGCAGCCCGACTAGCGGGAGACTCTGCAATGAGCAGTTCTTC.

There are a few counts of this clonotype. V gene TRBV13 combines with J gene TRBJ2-3; 12 nucleotides agree with TRBD2. Germline V gives CDR1 PRHDT, CDR2 FYEKMQ (reference sequence). This CDR3 region has 15 residues. V lost 5 bases and J lost 2; bases outside the gene matches: 2. The CDR3 sequence: CASSRTSGITDTQYF. The CDR3 nucleotides read TGTGCCAGCAGCCGGACTAGCGGGATCACAGATACGCAGTATTTT.

Turning to this clonotype: Given a much more abundant clone one base away, this may be a read error. J is TRBJ2-7 and V is TRBV12-3 or TRBV12-4; no reliable D call. The CDR3 consists of 15 residues. V lost 3 bases to trimming and J lost 3 bases, with 15 bases between them. The CDR3 DNA is TGTGCCAGCAGTTTCGCGACCGGACCCAGCTACGAGCAGTACTTC. The encoded protein is CASSFATGPSYEQYF.

In this sample, this clonotype turned up many times. This chain joins TRBV18 and TRBJ2-7; D may be TRBD2 (6 bases). This CDR3 is 13 amino acids long. The germline gives CDR1 KGHSH, CDR2 LQKENI. Trimming shortened V by 6 bases and J by 5 bases, and 14 bases separated the two germline ends. The CDR3 sequence: CASSRAPGDEQYF. The CDR3 nucleotides are TGTGCCAGCTCGCGTGCCCCGGGGGACGAGCAGTACTTC.

A few counts support this clonotype. V and J are TRBV11-2 and TRBJ1-3, with D maybe TRBD1 (6 bases). Trimming pared 5 bases from V and 2 bases from J, leaving 13 bases between. The CDR3 is 15 amino acids. Germline CDR1 and CDR2: SGHAT and FQNNGV. CDR3 sequence reads: CASSPNRDPGNTIYF. CDR3 DNA sequence: TGTGCCAGCAGCCCAAACAGGGATCCTGGAAACACCATATATTTT.